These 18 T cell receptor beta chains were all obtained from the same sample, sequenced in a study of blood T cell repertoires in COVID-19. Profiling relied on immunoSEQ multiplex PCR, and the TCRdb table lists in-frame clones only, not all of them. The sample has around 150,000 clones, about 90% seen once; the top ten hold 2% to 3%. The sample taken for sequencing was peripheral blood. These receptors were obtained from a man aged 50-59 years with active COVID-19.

The CDR3 DNA sequence: TGTGCCAGCAGCCACCCGGGACAGCTTTTCACTGAAGCTTTCTTT. Amino acid sequence: CASSHPGQLFTEAFF. The chain links TRBV3-1 (or the pseudogene TRBV3-2) to TRBJ1-1, with 7 bases matching TRBD1. CDR1 and CDR2 (germline): LGHDT, YNNKEL (reference sequence). After removal of 3 bases from V and 4 bases from J, the junction contained 8 bases not matched to a gene. The CDR3 is 15 amino acids.

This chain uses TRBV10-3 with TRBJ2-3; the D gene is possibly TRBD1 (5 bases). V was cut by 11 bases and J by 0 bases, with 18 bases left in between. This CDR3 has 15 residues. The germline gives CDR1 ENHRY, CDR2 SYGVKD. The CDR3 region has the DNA TGTGCCGCCCAAAGGGGCTCCTTTAGCACAGATACGCAGTATTTT. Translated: CAAQRGSFSTDTQYF.

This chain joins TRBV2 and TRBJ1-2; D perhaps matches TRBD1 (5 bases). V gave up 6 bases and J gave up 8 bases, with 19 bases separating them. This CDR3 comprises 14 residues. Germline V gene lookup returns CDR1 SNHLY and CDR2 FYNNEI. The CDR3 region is CASSLTVGSAGYTF. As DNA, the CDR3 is TGTGCCAGCAGCCTGACAGTAGGCTCCGCCGGCTACACCTTC.

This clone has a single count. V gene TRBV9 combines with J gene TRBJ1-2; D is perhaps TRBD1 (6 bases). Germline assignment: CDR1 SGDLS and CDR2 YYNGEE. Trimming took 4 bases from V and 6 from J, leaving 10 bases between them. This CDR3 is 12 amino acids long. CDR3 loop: CASSPGGHGYTF. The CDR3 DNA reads TGTGCCAGCAGCCCCGGGGGGCATGGCTACACCTTC.

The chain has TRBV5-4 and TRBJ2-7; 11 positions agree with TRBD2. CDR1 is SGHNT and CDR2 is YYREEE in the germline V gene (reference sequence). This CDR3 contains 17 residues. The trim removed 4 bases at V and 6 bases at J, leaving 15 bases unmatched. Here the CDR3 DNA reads TGTGCCAGCAGCCCTGCTTTAAATAGCGGGGGGGTCCTCGAGCAGTACTTC. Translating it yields CASSPALNSGGVLEQYF.

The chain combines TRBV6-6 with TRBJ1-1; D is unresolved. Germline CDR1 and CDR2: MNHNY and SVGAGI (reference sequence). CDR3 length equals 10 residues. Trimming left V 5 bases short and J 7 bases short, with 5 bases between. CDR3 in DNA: TGTGCCAGCAGTCTCCTTGAAGCTTTCTTT. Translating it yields CASSLLEAFF.

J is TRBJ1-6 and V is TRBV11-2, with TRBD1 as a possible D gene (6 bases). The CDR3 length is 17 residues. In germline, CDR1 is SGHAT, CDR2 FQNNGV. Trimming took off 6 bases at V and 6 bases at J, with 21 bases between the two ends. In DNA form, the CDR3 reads TGTGCCAGCAGGCGAATCAGGGGTCAGAGAAGTAATTCACCCCTCCACTTT. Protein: CASRRIRGQRSNSPLHF.

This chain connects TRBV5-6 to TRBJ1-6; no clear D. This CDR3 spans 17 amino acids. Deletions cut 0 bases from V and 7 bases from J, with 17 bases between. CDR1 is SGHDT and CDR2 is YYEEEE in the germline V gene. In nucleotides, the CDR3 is TGTGCCAGCAGCTTGGGCCCAGGCGACCGCCTAAATTCACCCCTCCACTTT. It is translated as CASSLGPGDRLNSPLHF.

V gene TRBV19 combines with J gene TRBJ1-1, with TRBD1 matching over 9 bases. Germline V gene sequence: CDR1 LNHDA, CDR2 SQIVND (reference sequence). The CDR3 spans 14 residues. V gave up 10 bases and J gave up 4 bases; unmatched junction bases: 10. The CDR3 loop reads CATKQGALSTEAFF. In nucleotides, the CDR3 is TGTGCCACAAAACAGGGGGCGTTAAGCACTGAAGCTTTCTTT.

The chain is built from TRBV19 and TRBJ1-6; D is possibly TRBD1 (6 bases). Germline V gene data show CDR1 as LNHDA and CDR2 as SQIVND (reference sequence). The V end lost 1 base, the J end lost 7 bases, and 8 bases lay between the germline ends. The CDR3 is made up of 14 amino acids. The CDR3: CASSIGTENSPLHF. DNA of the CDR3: TGTGCCAGTAGTATAGGGACAGAGAATTCACCCCTCCACTTT.

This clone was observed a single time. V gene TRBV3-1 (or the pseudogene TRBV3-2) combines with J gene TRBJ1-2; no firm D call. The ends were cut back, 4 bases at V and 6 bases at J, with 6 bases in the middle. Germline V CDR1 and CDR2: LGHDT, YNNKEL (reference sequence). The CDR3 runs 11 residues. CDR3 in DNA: TGTGCCAGCAGCCTGGGCCATGGCTACACCTTC. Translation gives CASSLGHGYTF.

The DNA of the CDR3 is TGTGCCAGCAGCCCTGGGGCAGATTTAGATACGCAGTATTTT. This codes for CASSPGADLDTQYF. The chain has TRBV9 and TRBJ2-3, with D maybe TRBD1 (5 bases). V dropped 4 bases and J dropped 5 bases, with 14 bases sitting between them. Germline loops: CDR1 SGDLS, CDR2 YYNGEE. CDR3 length: 14 residues.

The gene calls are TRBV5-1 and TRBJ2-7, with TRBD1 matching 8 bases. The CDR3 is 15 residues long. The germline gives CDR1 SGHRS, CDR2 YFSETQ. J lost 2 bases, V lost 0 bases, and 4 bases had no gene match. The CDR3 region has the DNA TGCGCCAGCAGCTTGGAGGGACAGGAGACCTACGAGCAGTACTTC. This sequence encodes CASSLEGQETYEQYF.

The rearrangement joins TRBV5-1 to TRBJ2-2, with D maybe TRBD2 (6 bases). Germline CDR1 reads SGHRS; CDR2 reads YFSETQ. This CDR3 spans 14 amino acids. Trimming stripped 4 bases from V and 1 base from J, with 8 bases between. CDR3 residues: CASSPGENTGELFF. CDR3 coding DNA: TGCGCCAGCAGCCCGGGGGAGAACACCGGGGAGCTGTTTTTT.

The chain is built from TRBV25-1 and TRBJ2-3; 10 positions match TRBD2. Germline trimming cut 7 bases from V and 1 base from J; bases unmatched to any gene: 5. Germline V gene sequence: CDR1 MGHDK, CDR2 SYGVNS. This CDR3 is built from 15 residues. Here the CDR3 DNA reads TGTGCCAGCATAAATAGCGGGGGGCGCACAGATACGCAGTATTTT. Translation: CASINSGGRTDTQYF.

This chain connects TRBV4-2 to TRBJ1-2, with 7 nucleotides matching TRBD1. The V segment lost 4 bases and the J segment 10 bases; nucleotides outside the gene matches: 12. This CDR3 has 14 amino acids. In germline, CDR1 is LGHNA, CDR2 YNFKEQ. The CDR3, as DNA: TGTGCCAGCAGCCCCGAAGAGCACAGGGGCGCCTACACCTTC. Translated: CASSPEEHRGAYTF.

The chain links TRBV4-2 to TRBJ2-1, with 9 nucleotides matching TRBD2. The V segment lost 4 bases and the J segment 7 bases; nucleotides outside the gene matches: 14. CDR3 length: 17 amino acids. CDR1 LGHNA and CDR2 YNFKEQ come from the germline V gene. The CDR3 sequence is CASSPLNAGGLGNEQFF. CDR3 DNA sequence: TGTGCCAGCAGCCCCCTAAACGCGGGGGGGCTCGGGAATGAGCAGTTCTTC.

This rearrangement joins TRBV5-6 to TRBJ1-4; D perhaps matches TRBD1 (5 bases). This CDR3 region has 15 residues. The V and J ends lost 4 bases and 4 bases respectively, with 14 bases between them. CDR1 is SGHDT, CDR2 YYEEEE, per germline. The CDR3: CASSKEGRSNEKLFF. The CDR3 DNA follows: TGTGCCAGCAGCAAGGAGGGACGGAGTAATGAAAAACTGTTTTTT.